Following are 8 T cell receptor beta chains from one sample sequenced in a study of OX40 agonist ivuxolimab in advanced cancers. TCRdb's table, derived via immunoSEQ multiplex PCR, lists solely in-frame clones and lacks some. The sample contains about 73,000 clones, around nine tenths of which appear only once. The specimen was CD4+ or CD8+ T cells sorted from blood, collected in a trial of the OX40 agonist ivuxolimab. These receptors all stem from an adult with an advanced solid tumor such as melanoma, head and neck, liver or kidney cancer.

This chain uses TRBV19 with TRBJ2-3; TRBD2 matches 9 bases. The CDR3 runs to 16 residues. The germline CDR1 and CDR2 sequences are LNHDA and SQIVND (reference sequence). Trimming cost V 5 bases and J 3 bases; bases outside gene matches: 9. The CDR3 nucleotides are TGTGCCAGTAGTCCCCTTAGCGGGAGTAGGACAGATACGCAGTATTTT. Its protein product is CASSPLSGSRTDTQYF. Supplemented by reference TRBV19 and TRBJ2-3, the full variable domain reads DGGITQSPKYLFRKEGQNVTLSCEQNLNHDAMYWYRQDPGQGLRLIYYSQIVNDFQKGDIAEGYSVSREKKESFPLTVTSAQKNPTAFYLCASSPLSGSRTDTQYFGPGTRLTVL.

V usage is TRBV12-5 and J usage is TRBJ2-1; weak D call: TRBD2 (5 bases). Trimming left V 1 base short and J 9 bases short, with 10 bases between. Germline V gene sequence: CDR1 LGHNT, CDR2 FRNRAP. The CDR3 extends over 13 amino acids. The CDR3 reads CASGLARGGEQFF. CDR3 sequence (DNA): TGTGCTAGTGGTTTGGCTCGAGGAGGTGAGCAGTTCTTC.

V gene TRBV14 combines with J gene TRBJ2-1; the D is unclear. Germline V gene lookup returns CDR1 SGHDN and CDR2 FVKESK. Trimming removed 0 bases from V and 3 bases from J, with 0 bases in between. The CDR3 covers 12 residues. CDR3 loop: CASSQDYNEQFF. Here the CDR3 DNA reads TGTGCCAGCAGCCAAGACTACAATGAGCAGTTCTTC. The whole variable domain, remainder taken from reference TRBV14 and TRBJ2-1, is EAGVTQFPSHSVIEKGQTVTLRCDPISGHDNLYWYRRVMGKEIKFLLHFVKESKQDESGMPNNRFLAERTGGTYSTLKVQPAELEDSGVYFCASSQDYNEQFFGPGTRLTVL.

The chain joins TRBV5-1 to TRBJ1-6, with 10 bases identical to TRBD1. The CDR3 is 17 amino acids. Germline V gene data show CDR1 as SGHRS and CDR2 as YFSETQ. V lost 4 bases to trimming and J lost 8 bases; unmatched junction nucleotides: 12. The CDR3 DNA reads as TGCGCCAGCAGCCTCCGACAGGGGGCAAGAGCTGATTCACCCCTCCACTTT. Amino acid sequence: CASSLRQGARADSPLHF.

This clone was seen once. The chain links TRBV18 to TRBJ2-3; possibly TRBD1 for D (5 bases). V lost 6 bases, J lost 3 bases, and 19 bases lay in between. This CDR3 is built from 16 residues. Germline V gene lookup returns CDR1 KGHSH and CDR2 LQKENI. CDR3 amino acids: CASSQLDTALTDTQYF. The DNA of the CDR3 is TGTGCCAGCTCTCAATTGGACACGGCGCTTACAGATACGCAGTATTTT.

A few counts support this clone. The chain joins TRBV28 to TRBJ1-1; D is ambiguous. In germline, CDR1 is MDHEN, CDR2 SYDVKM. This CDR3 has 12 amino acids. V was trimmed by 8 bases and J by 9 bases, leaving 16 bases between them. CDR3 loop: CASGQTFLQAFF. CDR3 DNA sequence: TGTGCCAGCGGTCAGACTTTCCTCCAAGCTTTCTTT.

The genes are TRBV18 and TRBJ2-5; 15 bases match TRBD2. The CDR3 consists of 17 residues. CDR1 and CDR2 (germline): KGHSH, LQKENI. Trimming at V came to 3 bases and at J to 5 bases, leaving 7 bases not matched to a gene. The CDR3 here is CASSPTEGLAGGETQYF. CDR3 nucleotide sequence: TGTGCCAGCTCACCTACAGAAGGACTAGCGGGGGGGGAGACCCAGTACTTC. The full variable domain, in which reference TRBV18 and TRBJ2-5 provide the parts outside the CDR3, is NAGVMQNPRHLVRRRGQEARLRCSPMKGHSHVYWYRQLPEEGLKFMVYLQKENIIDESGMPKERFSAEFPKEGPSILRIQQVVRGDSAAYFCASSPTEGLAGGETQYFGPGTRLLVL.

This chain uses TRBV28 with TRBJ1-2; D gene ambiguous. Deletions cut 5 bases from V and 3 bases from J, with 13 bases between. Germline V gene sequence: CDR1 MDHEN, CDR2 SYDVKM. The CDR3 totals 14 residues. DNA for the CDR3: TGTGCCAGCAGTCCCGCCTCGGCGGACTATGGCTACACCTTC. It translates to CASSPASADYGYTF.